One sample yielded the 8 T cell receptor beta chains listed below, sequenced in a study of T cell responses to AZD1222 COVID-19 vaccine. Clones were read by immunoSEQ multiplex PCR, and TCRdb kept only the in-frame ones, dropping some. The repertoire holds around 99,000 clones, with about 92% as singletons. Sequences were derived from peripheral blood, sampled on day 0 of AZD1222 vaccination. Every receptor here comes from an adult in good health.

The CDR3, as DNA: TGTGCCAGTAGTATTACGACCCGGCGATCGAGGACTGAAGCTTTCTTT. Its translation: CASSITTRRSRTEAFF. J is TRBJ1-1 and V is TRBV19; D ambiguous. V was shortened by 3 bases and J by 5 bases, with 19 bases between the two germline ends. The CDR3 sequence is 16 residues long. Germline V CDR1 and CDR2: LNHDA, SQIVND (reference sequence). Supplemented by reference TRBV19 and TRBJ1-1, the full variable domain reads DGGITQSPKYLFRKEGQNVTLSCEQNLNHDAMYWYRQDPGQGLRLIYYSQIVNDFQKGDIAEGYSVSREKKESFPLTVTSAQKNPTAFYLCASSITTRRSRTEAFFGQGTRLTVV.

V gene TRBV18 combines with J gene TRBJ2-1, with TRBD2 matching over 10 bases. J was trimmed by 4 bases and V by 3 bases; bases with no gene match: 3. Per the germline V gene, CDR1 is KGHSH and CDR2 is LQKENI. There are 15 residues in the CDR3. The CDR3 sequence: CASSPGSGGYNEQFF. CDR3 nucleotide sequence: TGTGCCAGCTCACCGGGTAGCGGGGGGTACAATGAGCAGTTCTTC.

The chain joins TRBV20-1 to TRBJ1-2; D is undetermined. V lost 1 base and J 4 bases, leaving 4 bases between the germline ends. CDR3 length: 11 amino acids. Germline V lookup: CDR1 DFQATT, CDR2 SNEGSKA (reference sequence). CDR3 sequence reads: CSARASYGYTF. For the CDR3, the DNA is TGCAGTGCTAGAGCCAGCTATGGCTACACCTTC.

The chain employs TRBV6-5 and TRBJ1-4; maybe TRBD1 (5 bases). The V and J ends lost 6 bases and 7 bases respectively, with 12 bases between them. The CDR3 has 13 residues. From germline, CDR1 is MNHEY and CDR2 SVGAGI. For the CDR3, the DNA is TGTGCCAGCAGAGTCCCGGGGGGTGAAAAACTGTTTTTT. It encodes CASRVPGGEKLFF.

This clone was found a few times. The chain employs TRBV2 and TRBJ2-3; the D is unclear. CDR1 is SNHLY, CDR2 FYNNEI, per germline. Trimming shortened V by 8 bases and J by 1 base, and 13 bases separated the two germline ends. The CDR3 consists of 14 residues. DNA for the CDR3: TGTGCCAGCGGGATGGGTATACGCACAGATACGCAGTATTTT. It encodes CASGMGIRTDTQYF.

The chain carries TRBV7-9 and TRBJ2-7; tentatively, D is TRBD2 (5 bases). Germline V gene data show CDR1 as SEHNR and CDR2 as FQNEAQ (reference sequence). The CDR3 runs 14 residues. V gave up 1 base and J gave up 4 bases, with 11 bases separating them. CDR3 bases: TGTGCCAGCAGCTTAGTCTCAAGGACTTACGAGCAGTACTTC. The encoded protein is CASSLVSRTYEQYF.

In its sample, this clone was seen once. This rearrangement joins TRBV3-1 (or the pseudogene TRBV3-2) to TRBJ1-1; possibly TRBD1 for D (5 bases). Germline V gives CDR1 LGHDT, CDR2 YNNKEL (reference sequence). CDR3 length: 14 amino acids. Deletions cut 4 bases from V and 3 bases from J, with 12 bases between. The CDR3 nucleotides read TGTGCCAGCAGCCGAGGGACCGGAGACACTGAAGCTTTCTTT. Amino acids: CASSRGTGDTEAFF.

V and J are TRBV7-9 and TRBJ2-5; either TRBD1 or TRBD2 may supply D (5 bases each). Germline values: CDR1 SEHNR, CDR2 FQNEAQ (reference sequence). The CDR3 has 16 residues. Trimming cost V 5 bases and J 3 bases, with 19 bases left between them. In DNA, the CDR3 is TGTGCCAGCAGCCGAGACCCAGTGGGACGAAAAGAGACCCAGTACTTC. It translates to CASSRDPVGRKETQYF.